These 28 T cell receptor beta chains were all obtained from the same sample, sequenced in a study of blood T cell repertoires in COVID-19. Assay: immunoSEQ multiplex PCR; the TCRdb copy retains only in-frame clones and omits some. The top ten clones hold around 3% of a sample with 300,000 to 400,000 clones, more than 70% of them seen once. The sequenced material came from peripheral blood. These receptors all stem from a woman aged 25-40 years with COVID-19, enrolled during active disease.

This chain uses TRBV4-2 with TRBJ2-1; 7 nucleotides agree with TRBD1. CDR1 is LGHNA and CDR2 is YNFKEQ in the germline V gene. This CDR3 region has 16 residues. The V and J ends lost 0 bases and 4 bases, in that order; junction bases with no gene match: 6. The CDR3 protein is CASSQEGGQRYNEQFF. The CDR3 DNA reads TGTGCCAGCAGCCAAGAAGGGGGACAGCGATACAATGAGCAGTTCTTC.

The chain has TRBV7-8 and TRBJ2-2; 7 nucleotides match TRBD1. Germline CDR1 is SGHVS and CDR2 is FQNEAQ. Trimming took 5 bases from V and 7 from J; bases not matched to a gene: 10. The CDR3 consists of 15 residues. The CDR3 DNA sequence: TGTGCCAGCAGCGTCGGACAGGCCTACAACGGGGAGCTGTTTTTT. Protein sequence: CASSVGQAYNGELFF.

The chain couples TRBV10-3 to TRBJ1-3; 9 bases map to TRBD1. The germline gives CDR1 ENHRY, CDR2 SYGVKD. CDR3 length equals 13 residues. J lost 8 bases, V lost 6 bases, and 5 bases had no gene match. The CDR3 sequence: CAISGQGKDTIYF. CDR3 bases: TGTGCCATCAGCGGACAGGGGAAAGACACCATATATTTT.

The gene calls are TRBV14 and TRBJ2-5; TRBD1 matches 8 bases. The CDR3 loop spans 16 amino acids. Trimming cost V 4 bases and J 4 bases; bases outside gene matches: 11. Germline CDR1 and CDR2: SGHDN and FVKESK. As DNA, the CDR3 is TGTGCCAGCAGCCGCCTAGGACAGGGAAAGGGAGAGACCCAGTACTTC. Protein: CASSRLGQGKGETQYF.

A note on this clone: One end of the junction varies from germline; a read error may be responsible. The rearrangement uses TRBV7-7 and TRBJ2-3; 10 bases agree with TRBD1. CDR3 length equals 16 residues. The germline V gene encodes CDR1 SSHAT and CDR2 FNYEAQ (reference sequence). The CDR3 nucleotides are TGTGCTAGCAGCCCGACAGGGGGCCCAAGCACAGATACGCAGTATTTT. Amino acids: CASSPTGGPSTDTQYF.

This clone was detected once. The chain is built from TRBV5-6 and TRBJ2-1; the match to TRBD1 covers 7 bases. There are 15 residues in the CDR3. V was pared by 0 bases and J by 6 bases, with 6 bases of the junction left unmatched. Germline values: CDR1 SGHDT, CDR2 YYEEEE. CDR3 DNA sequence: TGTGCCAGCAGCTTGGAGACAGGGCTCCTCAATGAGCAGTTCTTC. It specifies CASSLETGLLNEQFF.

The chain carries TRBV7-2 and TRBJ2-5; D unresolved. This CDR3 is built from 13 residues. With 0 bases removed from V and 5 bases from J, the gap between germline ends came to 7 bases. The germline V gene has CDR1 SGHTA and CDR2 FQGNSA. DNA for the CDR3: TGTGCCAGCAGCTTAGCCTACCGCGAGACCCAGTACTTC. The encoded protein is CASSLAYRETQYF.

This clone was counted a single time. The chain employs TRBV28 and TRBJ1-5, with TRBD1 matching over 7 bases. V lost 5 bases to trimming and J lost 7 bases; unmatched junction nucleotides: 11. Germline CDR1 is MDHEN and CDR2 is SYDVKM. There are 15 residues in the CDR3. In nucleotides, the CDR3 is TGTGCCAGCAGTCCATTTGACAGGGTAGGGCAGCCCCAGCATTTT. The encoded protein is CASSPFDRVGQPQHF.

Note on this clone: At one boundary the junction diverges from the germline segment, which might be a read error. The V gene is TRBV4-2, the J gene TRBJ1-1, with a weak D call TRBD1 (5 bases). In germline, CDR1 is LGHNA, CDR2 YNFKEQ. This CDR3 is built from 15 residues. As DNA, the CDR3 is TGTGCCAGCAGTCAAGGGCAGGGCAACCCAGACACAGCTTTCTTT. It encodes CASSQGQGNPDTAFF.

This clone was counted once. The chain links TRBV2 to TRBJ1-2, with D possibly being TRBD1 (6 bases). Looked up from germline, CDR1 is SNHLY and CDR2 is FYNNEI. V gave up 10 bases and J gave up 2 bases, with 23 bases separating them. The CDR3 covers 16 residues. The CDR3 bases are TGTGCCACCTACGTAAACTCGGGGCAGGGGAACTATGGCTACACCTTC. Translating it yields CATYVNSGQGNYGYTF.

The chain has TRBV6-6 and TRBJ2-2; D ambiguous. Between the trimmed V and J ends, which lost 4 bases and 9 bases, there was a span of 6 bases. The germline V gene has CDR1 MNHNY and CDR2 SVGAGI (reference sequence). The CDR3 length is 11 residues. The CDR3 loop is CASSLSRELFF. The CDR3 nucleotides are TGTGCCAGCAGTTTATCCCGGGAGCTGTTTTTT.

V and J are TRBV4-2 and TRBJ1-1, with no clear D. This CDR3 is 17 amino acids long. Germline CDR1 LGHNA, CDR2 YNFKEQ. V was cut by 1 base and J by 3 bases, with 18 bases left in between. In DNA, the CDR3 is TGTGCCAGCAGCCAAGGTACAGCACGGGAGTGGGACACTGAAGCTTTCTTT. Translating it yields CASSQGTAREWDTEAFF.

J is TRBJ2-7 and V is TRBV5-5, with 7 bases fitting TRBD1. Losses at the gene ends were 0 bases for V and 1 base for J; bases not matched to a gene: 7. CDR3 length: 16 residues. Germline CDR1 SGHKS, CDR2 YYEKEE (reference sequence). CDR3 protein: CASSLASRGKSYEQYV. The CDR3 DNA is TGTGCCAGCAGCTTGGCAAGCAGGGGGAAATCCTACGAGCAGTACGTC.

The rearrangement uses TRBV7-2 and TRBJ2-7, with D possibly being TRBD2 (6 bases). Trimming removed 4 bases from V and 3 bases from J, with 10 bases in between. The CDR3 covers 13 residues. CDR1 and CDR2 from the germline V gene are SGHTA and FQGNSA. The CDR3 DNA reads as TGTGCCAGCAGCTCGTGGGGGGTCTACGAGCAGTACTTC. Its protein product is CASSSWGVYEQYF. Drawing the rest from reference TRBV7-2 and TRBJ2-7, the complete variable domain is GAGVSQSPSNKVTEKGKDVELRCDPISGHTALYWYRQSLGQGLEFLIYFQGNSAPDKSGLPSDRFSAERTGGSVSTLTIQRTQQEDSAVYLCASSSWGVYEQYFGPGTRLTVT.

The CDR3 is CASSSRAYEQYF. CDR3 bases: TGTGCCAGCAGCTCCAGGGCGTACGAGCAGTACTTC. This rearrangement joins TRBV6-5 to TRBJ2-7, with TRBD1 as a possible D gene (5 bases). The CDR3 is 12 amino acids. The V end was cut by 6 bases, the J end by 4 bases, with 10 bases between. CDR1 is MNHEY, CDR2 SVGAGI, per germline.

The chain combines TRBV5-1 with TRBJ2-7; TRBD2 aligns across 8 bases. The germline CDR1 and CDR2 sequences are SGHRS and YFSETQ. Trimming removed 4 bases from V and 3 bases from J; junction bases left unmatched: 9. The CDR3 is 15 amino acids. The CDR3 region is CASSIGGAAYYEQYF. In nucleotides, the CDR3 is TGCGCCAGCAGCATCGGGGGGGCTGCTTACTACGAGCAGTACTTC.

There are a few counts of this clone. The V and J genes are TRBV7-2 and TRBJ2-7; D might be TRBD1 (5 bases). This CDR3 is built from 13 residues. Germline CDR1 is SGHTA and CDR2 is FQGNSA. V lost 4 bases and J 2 bases, leaving 9 bases between the germline ends. The CDR3 spells CASSWTKTYEQYF. CDR3 nucleotide sequence: TGTGCCAGCAGCTGGACAAAAACCTACGAGCAGTACTTC.

The chain couples TRBV27 to TRBJ2-3, with 7 bases aligning to TRBD1. The CDR3 loop spans 15 amino acids. Trimming removed 5 bases from V and 0 bases from J; junction bases left unmatched: 5. Germline assignment: CDR1 MNHEY and CDR2 SMNVEV (reference sequence). The CDR3 here is CASSTGTVSTDTQYF. CDR3 in DNA: TGTGCCAGCAGTACGGGGACAGTAAGCACAGATACGCAGTATTTT.

This rearrangement joins TRBV7-2 to TRBJ2-3; 8 nucleotides line up with TRBD2. CDR3 length: 15 amino acids. Germline V gene sequence: CDR1 SGHTA, CDR2 FQGNSA. The J segment lost 5 bases and the V segment lost 2 bases, leaving 6 bases of the junction unmatched. CDR3 bases: TGTGCCAGCAGCTTAAGGCTAGCGGGTCGAGATACGCAGTATTTT. This translates into CASSLRLAGRDTQYF.

Here the CDR3 DNA reads TGTGCCTGGAGTTCCCGGGGGAGTGACACTGAAGCTTTCTTT. The encoded protein is CAWSSRGSDTEAFF. This rearrangement joins TRBV30 to TRBJ1-1, with a tentative D call TRBD1 (5 bases). The CDR3 extends over 14 amino acids. V lost 2 bases to trimming and J lost 3 bases, with 13 bases between them. Germline CDR1 GTSNPN, CDR2 SVGIG (reference sequence).

The gene calls are TRBV6-5 and TRBJ2-7; TRBD1 matches at 9 bases. V lost 10 bases to trimming and J lost 2 bases; unmatched junction nucleotides: 9. CDR3 length: 14 amino acids. Looked up from germline, CDR1 is MNHEY and CDR2 is SVGAGI. CDR3 region: CAMGTGPRTYEQYF. The DNA of the CDR3 is TGTGCCATGGGGACAGGGCCAAGAACCTACGAGCAGTACTTC.

The V gene is TRBV27, the J gene TRBJ2-3; 9 nucleotides align to TRBD2. Germline V lookup: CDR1 MNHEY, CDR2 SMNVEV (reference sequence). V shed 3 bases and J 6 bases; nucleotides not matched to a gene: 7. The CDR3 has 15 amino acids. The CDR3 region has the DNA TGTGCCAGCAGTTTGTTAGCGGGGGCGGGGGATACGCAGTATTTT. Protein sequence: CASSLLAGAGDTQYF.

This chain uses TRBV2 with TRBJ1-4; D is unclear. Trimming cost V 6 bases and J 5 bases, with 16 bases left between them. CDR1 and CDR2 from the germline V gene are SNHLY and FYNNEI. The CDR3 consists of 15 residues. The chain's CDR3 is CASSDGRRENEKLFF. As DNA, the CDR3 is TGTGCCAGCAGCGACGGACGGAGGGAAAATGAAAAACTGTTTTTT.

V is TRBV2 and J is TRBJ1-2; 7 bases line up with TRBD1. The CDR3 extends over 14 amino acids. Germline V lookup: CDR1 SNHLY, CDR2 FYNNEI. Losses at the gene ends were 8 bases for V and 4 bases for J; bases not matched to a gene: 10. CDR3 nucleotide sequence: TGTGCCAGCTTCAACAGGGGCCCCCGCTATGGCTACACCTTC. Translating it yields CASFNRGPRYGYTF.

This clone was seen just once. The rearrangement uses TRBV20-1 and TRBJ1-5, with D hard to call. V lost 3 bases to trimming and J lost 5 bases, with 14 bases between them. Germline loops: CDR1 DFQATT, CDR2 SNEGSKA (reference sequence). This CDR3 contains 14 residues. CDR3 loop: CSASSPDSYQPQHF. CDR3 in DNA: TGCAGTGCTAGTTCCCCGGACTCCTATCAGCCCCAGCATTTT.

V gene TRBV10-3 combines with J gene TRBJ2-5; 8 nucleotides agree with TRBD2. The J segment lost 5 bases and the V segment lost 10 bases, leaving 12 bases of the junction unmatched. The CDR3 totals 14 residues. Per the germline V gene, CDR1 is ENHRY and CDR2 is SYGVKD. The CDR3 here is CATSGTSGWETQYF. CDR3 in DNA: TGTGCCACATCCGGGACTAGTGGTTGGGAGACCCAGTACTTC.

The V call is TRBV10-3, the J call TRBJ2-3, with D maybe TRBD1 (5 bases). The ends were cut back, 1 base at V and 0 bases at J, with 14 bases in the middle. The V gene's germline CDR1 is ENHRY and CDR2 SYGVKD. The CDR3 has 17 residues. CDR3 amino acids: CAISEYRTPSSTDTQYF. The CDR3 DNA reads TGTGCCATCAGTGAGTATAGGACACCGTCTAGCACAGATACGCAGTATTTT.

The chain uses TRBV7-8 and TRBJ1-1; D is unresolved. CDR3 length: 13 residues. Germline V gene sequence: CDR1 SGHVS, CDR2 FQNEAQ. V was shortened by 7 bases and J by 3 bases, with 12 bases between the two germline ends. The CDR3 DNA is TGTGCCAGCACCCGAATGCAGGACACTGAAGCTTTCTTT. Residues: CASTRMQDTEAFF.